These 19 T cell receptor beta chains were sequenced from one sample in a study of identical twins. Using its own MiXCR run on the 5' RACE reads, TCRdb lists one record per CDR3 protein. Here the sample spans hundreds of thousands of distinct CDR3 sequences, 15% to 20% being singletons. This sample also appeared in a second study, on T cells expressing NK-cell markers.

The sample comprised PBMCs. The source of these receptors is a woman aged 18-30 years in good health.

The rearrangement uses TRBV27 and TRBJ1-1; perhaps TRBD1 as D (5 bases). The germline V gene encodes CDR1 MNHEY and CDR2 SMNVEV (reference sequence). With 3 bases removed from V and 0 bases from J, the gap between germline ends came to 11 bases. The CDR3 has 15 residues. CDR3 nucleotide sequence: TGTGCCAGCAGTTTGCCGGGACGGATGAACACTGAAGCTTTCTTT. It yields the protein CASSLPGRMNTEAFF.

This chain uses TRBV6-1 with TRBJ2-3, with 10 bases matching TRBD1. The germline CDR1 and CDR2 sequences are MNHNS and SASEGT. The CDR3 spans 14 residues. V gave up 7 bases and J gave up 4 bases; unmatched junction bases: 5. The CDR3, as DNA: TGTGCCAGCAACCGACAGGGGGCATCAGATACGCAGTATTTT. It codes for CASNRQGASDTQYF.

DNA of the CDR3: TGCAGTGCTAGACTGCGGGCTAGCTACGAGCAGTACTTC. It encodes CSARLRASYEQYF. The J gene is TRBJ2-7, the V gene TRBV20-1; tentative D call: TRBD2 (5 bases). This CDR3 is 13 amino acids long. Germline V gene lookup returns CDR1 DFQATT and CDR2 SNEGSKA (reference sequence). Trimming shortened V by 2 bases and J by 3 bases, and 11 bases separated the two germline ends.

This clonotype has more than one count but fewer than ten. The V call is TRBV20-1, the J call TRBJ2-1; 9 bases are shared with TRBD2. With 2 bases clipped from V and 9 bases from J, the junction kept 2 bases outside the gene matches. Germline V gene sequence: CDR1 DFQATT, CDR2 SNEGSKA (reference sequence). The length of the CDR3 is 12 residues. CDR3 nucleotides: TGCAGTGCTAGAACAGCGGGGGGTGAGCAGTTCTTC. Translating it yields CSARTAGGEQFF.

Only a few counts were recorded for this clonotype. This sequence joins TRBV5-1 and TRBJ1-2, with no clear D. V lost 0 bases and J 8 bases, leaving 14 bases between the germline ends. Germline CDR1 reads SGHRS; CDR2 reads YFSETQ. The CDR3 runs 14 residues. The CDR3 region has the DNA TGCGCCAGCAGCTTGGGTGAGGCTAAAGGCGGCTACACCTTC. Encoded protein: CASSLGEAKGGYTF.

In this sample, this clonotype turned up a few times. In DNA form, the CDR3 reads TGTGCCGGACGGGGGGCCTCCACTTACGAGCAGTACTTC. This translates into CAGRGASTYEQYF. The genes are TRBV11-2 and TRBJ2-7; tentatively, D is TRBD2 (7 bases). This CDR3 is built from 13 residues. Trimming removed 11 bases from V and 4 bases from J, with 18 bases in between. Germline V lookup: CDR1 SGHAT, CDR2 FQNNGV.

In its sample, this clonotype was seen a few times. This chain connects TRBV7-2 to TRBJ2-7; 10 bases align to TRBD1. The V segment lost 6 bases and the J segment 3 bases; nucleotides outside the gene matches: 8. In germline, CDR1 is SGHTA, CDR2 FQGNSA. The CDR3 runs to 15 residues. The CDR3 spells CASSRSGQGDYEQYF. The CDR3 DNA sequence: TGTGCCAGCAGTCGAAGCGGACAGGGGGACTACGAGCAGTACTTC.

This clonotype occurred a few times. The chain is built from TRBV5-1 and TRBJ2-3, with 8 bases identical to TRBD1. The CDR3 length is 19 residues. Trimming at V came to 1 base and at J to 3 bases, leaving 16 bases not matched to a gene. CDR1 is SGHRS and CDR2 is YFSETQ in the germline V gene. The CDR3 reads CASSLPLQTGQVSTDTQYF. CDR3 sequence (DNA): TGCGCCAGCAGCTTGCCACTGCAAACGGGACAGGTCTCGACAGATACGCAGTATTTT.

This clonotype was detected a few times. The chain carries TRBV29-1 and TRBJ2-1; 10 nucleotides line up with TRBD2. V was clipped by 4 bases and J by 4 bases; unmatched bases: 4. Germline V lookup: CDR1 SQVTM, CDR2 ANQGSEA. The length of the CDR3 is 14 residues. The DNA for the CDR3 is TGCAGCGTTGTGCTAGCGGGGGTATACAATGAGCAGTTCTTC. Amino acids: CSVVLAGVYNEQFF.

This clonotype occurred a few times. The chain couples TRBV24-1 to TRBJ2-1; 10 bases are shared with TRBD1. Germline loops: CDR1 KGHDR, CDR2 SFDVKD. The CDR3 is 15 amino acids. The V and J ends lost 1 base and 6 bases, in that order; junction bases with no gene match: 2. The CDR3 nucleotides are TGTGCCACCAGTGATTTCCGGGACAGGGGCAATGAGCAGTTCTTC. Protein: CATSDFRDRGNEQFF.

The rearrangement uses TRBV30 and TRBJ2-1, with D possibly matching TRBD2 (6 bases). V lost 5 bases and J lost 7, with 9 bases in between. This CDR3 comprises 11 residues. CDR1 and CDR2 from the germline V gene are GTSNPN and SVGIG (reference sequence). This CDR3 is CAWGRGNEQFF. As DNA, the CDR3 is TGTGCCTGGGGGCGGGGTAATGAGCAGTTCTTC.

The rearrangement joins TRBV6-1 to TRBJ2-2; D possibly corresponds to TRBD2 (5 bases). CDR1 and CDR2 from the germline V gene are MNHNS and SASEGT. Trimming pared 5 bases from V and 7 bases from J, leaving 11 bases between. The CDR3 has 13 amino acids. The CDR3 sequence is CASSPQRNGELFF. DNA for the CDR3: TGTGCCAGCAGTCCCCAGCGGAACGGGGAGCTGTTTTTT.

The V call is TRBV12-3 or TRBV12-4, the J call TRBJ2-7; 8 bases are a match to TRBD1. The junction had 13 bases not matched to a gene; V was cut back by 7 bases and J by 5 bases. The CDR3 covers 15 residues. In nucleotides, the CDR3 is TGTGCCAGCACCCCCCGGACAGGGCAGAGGAACGAGCAGTACTTC. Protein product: CASTPRTGQRNEQYF.

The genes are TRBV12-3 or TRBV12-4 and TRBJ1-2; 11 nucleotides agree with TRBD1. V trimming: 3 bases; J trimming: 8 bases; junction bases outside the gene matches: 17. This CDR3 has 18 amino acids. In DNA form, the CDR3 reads TGTGCCAGCAGTTTGTGGACAGGGGGCGGTCGTGTATCCCCCGGCTACACCTTC. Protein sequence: CASSLWTGGGRVSPGYTF.

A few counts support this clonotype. The CDR3 spells CASRETGGRVEQYF. CDR3 bases: TGTGCCAGCAGGGAAACGGGGGGGCGGGTGGAGCAGTACTTC. This chain uses TRBV5-5 with TRBJ2-7; 8 bases match TRBD2. The V segment lost 5 bases and the J segment 7 bases; nucleotides outside the gene matches: 11. CDR1 and CDR2 (germline): SGHKS, YYEKEE (reference sequence). The CDR3 totals 14 residues.

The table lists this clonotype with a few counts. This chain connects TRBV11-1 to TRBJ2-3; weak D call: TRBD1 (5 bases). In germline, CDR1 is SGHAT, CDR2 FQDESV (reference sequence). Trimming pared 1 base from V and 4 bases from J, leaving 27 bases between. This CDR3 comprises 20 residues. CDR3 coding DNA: TGTGCCAGCAGCTTAGTGGGTAGGGGTTCCTTGACGGCCGGCGCAGATACGCAGTATTTT. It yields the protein CASSLVGRGSLTAGADTQYF.

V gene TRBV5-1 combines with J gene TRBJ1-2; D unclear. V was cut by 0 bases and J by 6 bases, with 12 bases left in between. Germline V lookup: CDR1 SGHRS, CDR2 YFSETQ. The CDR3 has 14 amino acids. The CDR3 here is CASSLGLSGHGYTF. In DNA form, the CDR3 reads TGCGCCAGCAGCTTGGGTCTGTCCGGCCATGGCTACACCTTC.

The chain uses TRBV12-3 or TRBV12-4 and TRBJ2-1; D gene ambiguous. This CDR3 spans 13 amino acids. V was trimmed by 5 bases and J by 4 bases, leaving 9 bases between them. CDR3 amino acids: CASSNGPYNEQFF. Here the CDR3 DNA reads TGTGCCAGCAGTAACGGACCTTACAATGAGCAGTTCTTC.

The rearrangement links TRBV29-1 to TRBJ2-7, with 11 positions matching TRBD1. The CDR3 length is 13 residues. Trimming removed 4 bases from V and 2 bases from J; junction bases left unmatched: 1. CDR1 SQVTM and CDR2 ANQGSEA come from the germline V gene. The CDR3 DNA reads TGCAGCGTTGTGGGACAGGGGGCCTACGAGCAGTACTTC. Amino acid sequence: CSVVGQGAYEQYF.